This T cell receptor (beta chain) comes out of a study of T cells in Graves' hyperthyroidism and ophthalmopathy. Study-wide context: The blood sample was taken at first diagnosis, before treatment began. Study-level findings and limits: Blood held most thyroid clonotypes expanded above 0.001 frequency.

Amplified regions were TCR beta CDR3 sequences from RNA transcripts. First-round RT-PCR with HTBI primers amplified the TCR CDR3 region. TCRdb reprocessed the multiplex PCR reads via MiXCR and lists one record per CDR3 protein. The table lists 250,000 to 350,000 distinct CDR3 sequences, around a sixth of them singletons. This CDR3 comprises 15 residues. In germline, CDR1 is MNHNS, CDR2 SASEGT. V was pared by 7 bases and J by 4 bases, with 12 bases of the junction left unmatched. A word on this clonotype: Antigen: not known.

V is TRBV6-1 and J is TRBJ1-1; 7 bases fit TRBD1. Sequencing was carried out using blood. This TCR derives from a man aged 25 to 40 with Graves' hyperthyroidism. DNA of the CDR3: TGTGCCAGCACCATCAACAGGGGCGGGACCACTGAAGCTTTCTTT. The encoded protein is CASTINRGGTTEAFF.